A selection of T cell receptor beta chains follows, all from one sample in a study of CD8 T cells in Susac syndrome. In TCRdb, the immunoSEQ multiplex PCR reads were re-called with MiXCR into one record per CDR3 protein. Here the sample spans a few hundred thousand distinct CDR3 sequences, around 90% being singletons. Sample: CD4+ T cells from PBMCs. Source of these receptors: a human donor with multiple sclerosis. Each CDR3 is given with its conserved first and last residue. A D gene is named only where the DNA matches it firmly. A row's size may be missing; if present it is once, few, many or a size class.

cdr3_aa cdr3_nt j_call v_call clone_size d_call
CASSGKTGQVTEAFF TGTGCCAGCTCGGGAAAGACAGGACAGGTCACTGAAGCTTTCTTT TRBJ1-1 TRBV18 once TRBD1
CASSPSPGRREGPDTQYF TGTGCCAGTAGCCCTTCGCCCGGGAGGCGGGAGGGCCCAGATACGCAGTATTTT TRBJ2-3 TRBV19 - TRBD2
CASSEGTPYEQYF TGTGCCAGCAGTGAGGGGACCCCCTACGAGCAGTACTTC TRBJ2-7 TRBV2 - -
CASSPRAGAYYGYTF TGTGCCAGCAGCCCCAGGGCAGGGGCTTACTATGGCTACACCTTC TRBJ1-2 TRBV7-2 once -
CSAQINEKLFF TGCAGTGCCCAGATAAATGAAAAACTGTTTTTT TRBJ1-4 TRBV20-1 once -
CSAFGGGEQYF TGCAGTGCTTTTGGGGGGGGTGAGCAGTACTTC TRBJ2-7 TRBV20-1 - TRBD2
CASSSTRTSGYQETQYF TGTGCCAGCAGTTCGACTCGGACTAGCGGTTACCAAGAGACCCAGTACTTC TRBJ2-5 TRBV12-3/TRBV12-4 - TRBD2
CASSRVGGGIETQYF TGTGCCAGCAGCCGCGTGGGGGGGGGCATTGAGACCCAGTACTTC TRBJ2-5 TRBV11-2 - -
CASSWTSGRAVGELFF TGTGCCAGCAGCTGGACTAGCGGGAGGGCCGTCGGGGAGCTGTTTTTT TRBJ2-2 TRBV7-2 - TRBD2
CSATTGFETQYF TGCAGTGCAACGACAGGGTTTGAGACCCAGTACTTC TRBJ2-5 TRBV20-1 - TRBD1
CASSGTPNYGYTF TGTGCCAGCAGCGGGACTCCGAACTATGGCTACACCTTC TRBJ1-2 TRBV7-9 - -
CASSHPRGRDTEAFF TGTGCCAGCAGCCACCCCAGGGGTCGGGACACTGAAGCTTTCTTT TRBJ1-1 TRBV14 - -
CACRATRDGYTF TGTGCCTGCAGAGCTACCAGGGACGGCTACACCTTC TRBJ1-2 TRBV30 - -
CASSYKNRGPGANVLTF TGTGCCAGCAGTTATAAGAACAGGGGGCCTGGGGCCAACGTCCTGACTTTC TRBJ2-6 TRBV6-2/TRBV6-3 - TRBD1
CATSDRPGQGASYEQYF TGTGCCACCAGTGATCGACCAGGACAGGGGGCTTCCTACGAGCAGTACTTC TRBJ2-7 TRBV24-1 - TRBD1
CASSSRTSSGTGELFF TGTGCCAGCAGCTCCCGGACTAGCTCGGGCACCGGGGAGCTGTTTTTT TRBJ2-2 TRBV7-9 - TRBD2
CATATQRQETQYF TGTGCCACCGCGACGCAGCGACAAGAGACCCAGTACTTC TRBJ2-5 TRBV19 - -
CASSTNRDQPQHF TGTGCCAGTAGCACCAACAGGGATCAGCCCCAGCATTTT TRBJ1-5 TRBV19 - -
CASMRNLGYEQYF TGTGCCAGCATGAGGAACTTGGGGTACGAGCAGTACTTC TRBJ2-7 TRBV6-6 - -
CASSSRQGLYEQYF TGTGCCAGCAGCTCACGACAGGGGCTCTACGAGCAGTACTTC TRBJ2-7 TRBV11-3 - TRBD1
CASSSPGATTLPDGYTF TGTGCCAGCAGCTCCCCGGGTGCGACCACCTTACCGGATGGCTACACCTTC TRBJ1-2 TRBV5-6 - -
CASSPPAGGRRETQYF TGTGCCAGCAGCCCTCCAGCGGGGGGGCGCCGAGAGACCCAGTACTTC TRBJ2-5 TRBV7-9 - TRBD2
CASSVRDRGEGYTF TGTGCCAGCAGTGTACGTGACAGGGGAGAAGGCTACACCTTC TRBJ1-2 TRBV2 - TRBD1
CASSLVGRTDNEQFF TGTGCCAGCAGCTTAGTAGGGAGAACCGACAATGAGCAGTTCTTC TRBJ2-1 TRBV11-2 - -
CASSWAWEETQYF TGTGCCAGCAGCTGGGCCTGGGAGGAGACCCAGTACTTC TRBJ2-5 TRBV11-2 - -
CASAIIGEPQHF TGTGCTAGTGCGATAATTGGGGAGCCCCAGCATTTT TRBJ1-5 TRBV12-5 - -
CASSPLRRLGDTQYF TGCGCCAGCAGCCCTCTTCGCCGGCTGGGGGATACGCAGTATTTT TRBJ2-3 TRBV5-1 - -